Following are 32 T cell receptor beta chains from one sample sequenced in a study of T cells in Graves' hyperthyroidism and ophthalmopathy. Amplified regions were TCR beta CDR3 sequences from RNA transcripts. First-round RT-PCR targeting the TCR CDR3 was performed with the HTBI primer set. TCRdb itself ran the multiplex PCR reads through MiXCR, one entry per CDR3 protein. Here the sample spans 350,000 to 500,000 distinct CDR3 sequences, roughly an eighth being singletons. Sequenced sample: blood. The receptors derive from a young woman with Graves' hyperthyroidism.

This clonotype was counted a few times. The chain has TRBV27 and TRBJ2-1; 8 bases fit TRBD2. V shed 5 bases and J 6 bases; nucleotides not matched to a gene: 12. This CDR3 has 16 residues. CDR1 is MNHEY, CDR2 SMNVEV, per germline (reference sequence). The CDR3 DNA sequence: TGTGCCAGCAGTCCCCACCCGGGGGGGGCCTGCAATGAGCAGTTCTTC. This codes for CASSPHPGGACNEQFF.

The V gene is TRBV12-3 or TRBV12-4, the J gene TRBJ2-3; D remains ambiguous. The CDR3 consists of 18 residues. The V gene lost 4 bases and the J gene lost 3 bases, with 23 bases spanning the gap. The CDR3 nucleotides are TGTGCCAGCAGTTCTCTCCAACCAAGGGCCGTAATAACAGATACGCAGTATTTT. Translation gives CASSSLQPRAVITDTQYF.

This clonotype was seen many times. CDR3 residues: CASSQEITGITEAFF. Here the CDR3 DNA reads TGTGCCAGCAGCCAAGAGATTACGGGTATAACTGAAGCTTTCTTT. V and J are TRBV3-1 and TRBJ1-1; no definite D call. V dropped 0 bases and J dropped 5 bases, with 13 bases sitting between them. The CDR3 is made up of 15 amino acids. Germline CDR1 is LGHDT and CDR2 is YNNKEL (reference sequence).

This clonotype was detected many times. This sequence joins TRBV7-9 and TRBJ2-1; perhaps TRBD2 as D (5 bases). The V gene's germline CDR1 is SEHNR and CDR2 FQNEAQ (reference sequence). This CDR3 region has 15 residues. V dropped 4 bases and J dropped 6 bases, with 16 bases sitting between them. The chain's CDR3 is CASSSSRREINEQFF. The CDR3 nucleotides read TGTGCCAGCAGCTCGAGTAGACGGGAAATCAATGAGCAGTTCTTC. The variable domain in full, completed from reference TRBV7-9 and TRBJ2-1, reads DTGVSQNPRHKITKRGQNVTFRCDPISEHNRLYWYRQTLGQGPEFLTYFQNEAQLEKSRLLSDRFSAERPKGSFSTLEIQRTEQGDSAMYLCASSSSRREINEQFFGPGTRLTVL.

This clonotype was counted ten times or more. V is TRBV2 and J is TRBJ2-1, with a possible D match to TRBD1 (6 bases). V was shortened by 3 bases and J by 9 bases, with 15 bases between the two germline ends. Looked up from germline, CDR1 is SNHLY and CDR2 is FYNNEI. The CDR3 extends over 14 amino acids. CDR3 protein: CASSDIQGTFEQFF. The CDR3 nucleotides read TGTGCCAGCAGTGATATACAGGGTACGTTTGAGCAGTTCTTC.

This clonotype has more than one count but fewer than ten. The rearrangement uses TRBV15 and TRBJ2-7; the match to TRBD1 covers 8 bases. The CDR3 loop spans 16 amino acids. V dropped 5 bases and J dropped 1; count of bases not matched to a gene: 10. Looked up from germline, CDR1 is LNHNV and CDR2 is YYDKDF (reference sequence). This CDR3 reads CATSGVTGAPSYEQYF. Written as DNA, the CDR3 is TGTGCCACCAGCGGCGTGACAGGGGCTCCGTCCTACGAGCAGTACTTC.

Many counts were recorded for this clonotype. The rearrangement links TRBV11-2 to TRBJ2-2, with D unclear. Trimming took 1 base from V and 1 from J, leaving 4 bases between them. Germline assignment: CDR1 SGHAT and CDR2 FQNNGV. The CDR3 loop spans 14 amino acids. The CDR3 DNA reads as TGTGCCAGCAGCTTAGCACAGAACACCGGGGAGCTGTTTTTT. Translation gives CASSLAQNTGELFF.

This clonotype has ten or more counts. The chain is built from TRBV5-1 and TRBJ2-1, with D perhaps TRBD1 (6 bases). CDR1 is SGHRS and CDR2 is YFSETQ in the germline V gene. Trimming took 2 bases from V and 2 from J, leaving 8 bases between them. The CDR3 totals 14 residues. The CDR3 reads CASSFRQAYNEQFF. CDR3 DNA: TGCGCCAGCAGCTTCAGACAGGCCTACAATGAGCAGTTCTTC. The entire variable domain, with the rest obtained from reference TRBV5-1 and TRBJ2-1, is as follows: KAGVTQTPRYLIKTRGQQVTLSCSPISGHRSVSWYQQTPGQGLQFLFEYFSETQRNKGNFPGRFSGRQFSNSRSEMNVSTLELGDSALYLCASSFRQAYNEQFFGPGTRLTVL.

The chain joins TRBV5-5 to TRBJ2-1; D remains ambiguous. Germline V gene data show CDR1 as SGHKS and CDR2 as YYEKEE (reference sequence). The V gene lost 0 bases and the J gene lost 12 bases, with 10 bases spanning the gap. This CDR3 has 12 residues. CDR3 nucleotides: TGTGCCAGCAGCTTGGGGAACCCACCGCAGTTCTTC. This translates into CASSLGNPPQFF.

This clonotype was seen at least ten times. The chain couples TRBV3-1 to TRBJ1-1; 7 bases agree with TRBD1. CDR3 length equals 13 residues. Germline V gives CDR1 LGHDT, CDR2 YNNKEL (reference sequence). Trimming cost V 5 bases and J 6 bases; bases outside gene matches: 6. The CDR3 reads CASSRQGIPEAFF. CDR3 bases: TGTGCCAGCAGCAGACAGGGAATCCCTGAAGCTTTCTTT.

This clonotype was observed a handful of times. V and J are TRBV29-1 and TRBJ2-7; TRBD2 agrees at 8 bases. Looked up from germline, CDR1 is SQVTM and CDR2 is ANQGSEA. This CDR3 contains 16 residues. After removal of 0 bases from V and 4 bases from J, the junction contained 11 bases not matched to a gene. CDR3 sequence: CSVEEPGLGIGYEQYF. Here the CDR3 DNA reads TGCAGCGTTGAAGAGCCGGGACTAGGGATAGGTTACGAGCAGTACTTC.

This clonotype was observed many times. The gene calls are TRBV7-8 and TRBJ2-2, with 9 bases aligning to TRBD1. Looked up from germline, CDR1 is SGHVS and CDR2 is FQNEAQ. The CDR3 is made up of 13 amino acids. V lost 7 bases to trimming and J lost 6 bases; unmatched junction nucleotides: 3. The CDR3 reads CASTRTGAGELFF. CDR3 nucleotides: TGTGCCAGCACCCGGACAGGGGCCGGGGAGCTGTTTTTT.

This clonotype has a handful of counts. The chain joins TRBV5-1 to TRBJ2-7; the D gene is possibly TRBD1 (6 bases). In germline, CDR1 is SGHRS, CDR2 YFSETQ. V lost 0 bases, J lost 5 bases, and 12 bases lay in between. The CDR3 contains 14 residues. The CDR3 sequence is CASSLEVGAHEQYF. The DNA for the CDR3 is TGCGCCAGCAGCTTGGAGGTGGGGGCCCACGAGCAGTACTTC.

This clonotype has only a few counts. The rearrangement links TRBV5-1 to TRBJ1-1; TRBD1 is a possible D gene (6 bases). The CDR3 extends over 16 amino acids. The germline V gene encodes CDR1 SGHRS and CDR2 YFSETQ. Trimming removed 0 bases from V and 1 base from J, with 13 bases in between. CDR3: CASSLVTGISNTEAFF. The CDR3 region has the DNA TGCGCCAGCAGCTTGGTGACAGGTATATCGAACACTGAAGCTTTCTTT.

The chain couples TRBV29-1 to TRBJ2-7, with 11 bases identical to TRBD1. Trimming at V came to 2 bases and at J to 11 bases, leaving 11 bases not matched to a gene. CDR3 size: 14 residues. Germline CDR1 reads SQVTM; CDR2 reads ANQGSEA. CDR3 bases: TGCAGCGTTGAACCCGGGACAGGGGGTAATCGAGAGTACTTC. Encoded protein: CSVEPGTGGNREYF.

This clonotype was counted ten times or more. The chain is built from TRBV5-1 and TRBJ1-1; 10 bases are a match to TRBD1. With 3 bases clipped from V and 5 bases from J, the junction kept 10 bases outside the gene matches. The length of the CDR3 is 16 residues. The germline V gene has CDR1 SGHRS and CDR2 YFSETQ. In nucleotides, the CDR3 is TGCGCCAGCAGCTCGAGGACAGGGGGACTGTATACTGAAGCTTTCTTT. This translates into CASSSRTGGLYTEAFF.

This clonotype showed up many times. J is TRBJ2-7 and V is TRBV3-1, with D unresolved. V dropped 1 base and J dropped 6 bases, with 4 bases sitting between them. The germline CDR1 and CDR2 sequences are LGHDT and YNNKEL (reference sequence). The length of the CDR3 is 11 residues. For the CDR3, the DNA is TGTGCCAGCAGCCAAGTTAGCGAGCAGTACTTC. It specifies CASSQVSEQYF.

The sample holds many counts of this clonotype. The V call is TRBV28, the J call TRBJ1-5; D is unclear. Germline V lookup: CDR1 MDHEN, CDR2 SYDVKM. Trimming stripped 6 bases from V and 3 bases from J, with 12 bases between. CDR3 length: 14 residues. CDR3: CASSPPDYNQPQHF. The CDR3 DNA is TGTGCCAGCAGCCCACCCGATTACAATCAGCCCCAGCATTTT. The variable domain in full, completed from reference TRBV28 and TRBJ1-5, reads DVKVTQSSRYLVKRTGEKVFLECVQDMDHENMFWYRQDPGLGLRLIYFSYDVKMKEKGDIPEGYSVSREKKERFSLILESASTNQTSMYLCASSPPDYNQPQHFGDGTRLSIL.

This clonotype was detected many times. This sequence joins TRBV7-3 and TRBJ2-7; maybe TRBD2 (5 bases). Deletions cut 5 bases from V and 3 bases from J, with 17 bases between. The V gene's germline CDR1 is SGHTA and CDR2 FQGTGA. CDR3 length: 15 amino acids. As DNA, the CDR3 is TGTGCCAGCAGCCGCCTTCCTGGACTCGTCTACGAGCAGTACTTC. Translation gives CASSRLPGLVYEQYF.

To note about this clonotype: A read error may explain this, as a much larger clone is one base away. V usage is TRBV28 and J usage is TRBJ2-7, with TRBD2 matching over 11 bases. The CDR3 sequence is 16 residues long. Germline-derived CDR1 and CDR2 are MDHEN and SYDVKM. CDR3 nucleotides: TGTGCCAGCAGCTCCCAGGGACTAGCGGCGTCCTACGGGCAGTACTTC. This gives the protein CASSSQGLAASYGQYF.

This clonotype was seen a few times. The junction departs from the called germline gene at one end, perhaps through a read error. The J gene is TRBJ2-5, the V gene TRBV2; 15 positions agree with TRBD2. The germline gives CDR1 SNHLY, CDR2 FYNNEI. The CDR3 is 15 residues long. Written as DNA, the CDR3 is TGTGCCAGCAGTTCTGAGGGACTAGCGGGAGGTACCGCGGACTTC. Translating gives CASSSEGLAGGTADF.

This clonotype was counted many times. The chain's CDR3 is CASSLRAALDEQFF. In DNA, the CDR3 is TGTGCCAGCAGCTTAAGGGCGGCTCTCGATGAGCAGTTCTTC. The V gene is TRBV7-3, the J gene TRBJ2-1; D uncertain. The CDR3 contains 14 residues. In germline, CDR1 is SGHTA, CDR2 FQGTGA. With 1 base removed from V and 8 bases from J, the gap between germline ends came to 12 bases.

A remark on this clonotype: A much larger clone differs from this one at a single base, so this may be a read error. This sequence joins TRBV24-1 and TRBJ2-3; tentative D call: TRBD2 (5 bases). Trimming cost V 3 bases and J 4 bases, with 10 bases left between them. Germline V gene lookup returns CDR1 KGHDR and CDR2 SFDVKD. The CDR3 contains 14 residues. The DNA of the CDR3 is TGTGCCACCAGTGATGAGGCACTAGCAGATACGCAGTATTTT. Translated: CATSDEALADTQYF.

The chain joins TRBV27 to TRBJ2-5; possibly TRBD1 for D (6 bases). V lost 4 bases, J lost 4 bases, and 28 bases lay in between. CDR1 MNHEY and CDR2 SMNVEV come from the germline V gene (reference sequence). The CDR3 length is 19 residues. This CDR3 is CASSSYQISTGTLSETQYF. Written as DNA, the CDR3 is TGTGCCAGCAGTTCCTATCAAATTTCGACAGGAACTTTATCAGAGACCCAGTACTTC.

This clonotype was seen only a few times. The V gene is TRBV9, the J gene TRBJ1-2, with D unclear. Germline CDR1 reads SGDLS; CDR2 reads YYNGEE. V gave up 3 bases and J gave up 5 bases, with 8 bases separating them. CDR3 length equals 12 residues. CDR3 residues: CASSENWYGYTF. For the CDR3, the DNA is TGTGCCAGCAGCGAAAACTGGTATGGCTACACCTTC.

The chain uses TRBV4-3 and TRBJ2-7; D is unclear. Trimming removed 1 base at V and 3 bases at J, with 13 bases between. The CDR3 covers 15 residues. Germline V CDR1 and CDR2: LGHNA, YSLEER. The CDR3 DNA reads TGCGCCAGCAGCCAAGGGTTTGGTAGGAGCTACGAGCAGTACTTC. Its protein is CASSQGFGRSYEQYF.

This clonotype was observed at least ten times. The V call is TRBV5-6, the J call TRBJ2-1; 8 nucleotides align to TRBD2. Germline CDR1 is SGHDT and CDR2 is YYEEEE. Trimming took 0 bases from V and 8 from J; bases not matched to a gene: 7. There are 15 residues in the CDR3. The CDR3 region is CASSLELAGIDEQFF. The DNA of the CDR3 is TGTGCCAGCAGCTTGGAGCTAGCGGGCATCGATGAGCAGTTCTTC.

This clonotype was seen ten or more times. This chain links TRBV6-1 with TRBJ2-1; TRBD1 agrees at 7 bases. With V trimmed by 3 bases and J by 5 bases, 13 bases remained unmatched. The CDR3 length is 17 residues. The germline V gene has CDR1 MNHNS and CDR2 SASEGT. This CDR3 is CASSDYPRGNGNNEQFF. CDR3 nucleotides: TGTGCCAGCAGTGATTATCCCAGGGGGAATGGGAACAATGAGCAGTTCTTC.

This clonotype showed up many times. The genes are TRBV29-1 and TRBJ2-7; tentative D call: TRBD2 (5 bases). Trimming left V 6 bases short and J 0 bases short, with 9 bases between. Germline V gives CDR1 SQVTM, CDR2 ANQGSEA. The CDR3 loop spans 12 amino acids. For the CDR3, the DNA is TGCAGCGTCGGACTGGGCTCCTACGAGCAGTACTTC. Amino acids: CSVGLGSYEQYF.

This clonotype was seen many times. The chain combines TRBV19 with TRBJ1-1; 7 bases agree with TRBD1. This CDR3 is built from 15 residues. The germline V gene encodes CDR1 LNHDA and CDR2 SQIVND (reference sequence). V shed 8 bases and J 1 base; nucleotides not matched to a gene: 10. The CDR3 here is CASSWGGQPNTEAFF. CDR3 DNA: TGTGCCAGTTCGTGGGGGGGACAGCCGAACACTGAAGCTTTCTTT.

This clonotype has a count of ten or more. This chain links TRBV13 with TRBJ2-4; 10 bases agree with TRBD1. Trimming took 3 bases from V and 0 from J; bases not matched to a gene: 14. Germline lookup yields CDR1 PRHDT and CDR2 FYEKMQ (reference sequence). This CDR3 is built from 20 residues. Here the CDR3 DNA reads TGTGCCAGCAGCTTGGGGTTCGGGACAGGGGCTCAACTAGCCAAAAACATTCAGTACTTC. Its translation is CASSLGFGTGAQLAKNIQYF.

This clonotype occurred many times. The rearrangement uses TRBV11-2 and TRBJ2-5, with D possibly TRBD1 on 6 matching bases. The germline V gene encodes CDR1 SGHAT and CDR2 FQNNGV. Trimming pared 5 bases from V and 6 bases from J, leaving 19 bases between. The CDR3 runs 15 residues. Here the CDR3 reads CASSPREGVRKTQYF. CDR3 nucleotide sequence: TGTGCCAGCAGCCCTCGAGAGGGGGTTCGAAAGACCCAGTACTTC. The full variable domain, in which reference TRBV11-2 and TRBJ2-5 provide the parts outside the CDR3, is EAGVAQSPRYKIIEKRQSVAFWCNPISGHATLYWYQQILGQGPKLLIQFQNNGVVDDSQLPKDRFSAERLKGVDSTLKIQPAKLEDSAVYLCASSPREGVRKTQYFGPGTRLLVL.